This T cell receptor beta chain emerged from a study of post-analysis software for immune sequencing data. In the study overall: Relapsing-remitting, secondary progressive and progressive-relapsing forms of multiple sclerosis all featured among disease courses. Study results and caveats: F measure grouped same-batch samples tightly together. TRBV5-6, TRBV5-1 and TRBV20-1 belonged to a set of roughly five TRBV segments that were more frequent in patients than controls. Controls showed significantly higher normalized Chao1 diversity than did multiple sclerosis patients.

There are many counts of this clonotype. Its antigen is not identified. One junction end disagrees with the germline gene, perhaps due to a read error. The CDR3 covers 15 residues. Germline V lookup: CDR1 SGHRS, CDR2 YFSETQ. The library was made from cDNA and included unique molecular identifiers. Around 500,000 cDNA molecules were obtained from around 1 to 10 million T cells. Via MiXCR, TCRdb re-called the PCR reads, giving one row per CDR3 protein. The sample lists hundreds of thousands of distinct CDR3 sequences; approximately 60% were seen once. The origin of this receptor is a girl aged 2 to 10 with multiple sclerosis. The V and J genes are TRBV5-1 and TRBJ2-3; the match to TRBD2 covers 7 bases. The sequenced sample was blood. The DNA of the CDR3 is TGTGCCAGCAGTCTGGGAGGGTCTAGCACAGATACGCAGTATTTT. This encodes CASSLGGSSTDTQYF.